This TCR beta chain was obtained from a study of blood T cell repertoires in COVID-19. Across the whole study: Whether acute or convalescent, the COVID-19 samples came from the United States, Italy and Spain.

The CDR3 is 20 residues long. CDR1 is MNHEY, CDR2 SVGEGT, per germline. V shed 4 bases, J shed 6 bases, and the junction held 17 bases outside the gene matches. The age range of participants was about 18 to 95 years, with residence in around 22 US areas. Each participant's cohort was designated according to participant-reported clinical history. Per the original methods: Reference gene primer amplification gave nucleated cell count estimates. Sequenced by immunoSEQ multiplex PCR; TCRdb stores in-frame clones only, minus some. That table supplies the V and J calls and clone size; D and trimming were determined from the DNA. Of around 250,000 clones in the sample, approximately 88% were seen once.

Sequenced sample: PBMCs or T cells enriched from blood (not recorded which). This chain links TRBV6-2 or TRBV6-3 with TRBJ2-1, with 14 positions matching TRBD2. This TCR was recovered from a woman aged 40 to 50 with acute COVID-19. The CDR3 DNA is TGTGCCAGCAGTTTAGGCGGGACTAGCGGGAGTATCCCTGTCGGCAATGAGCAGTTCTTC. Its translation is CASSLGGTSGSIPVGNEQFF.